The clone carrying this TCR beta chain was detected once. This sample is part of a study of blood T cell repertoires in COVID-19. Study background: Material from acute and convalescent COVID-19 was sourced from the United States, Italy and Spain.

V gave up 0 bases and J gave up 6 bases, with 12 bases separating them. Germline V gene sequence: CDR1 LGHDT, CDR2 YNNKEL (reference sequence). The CDR3 is made up of 14 amino acids. Assay used: immunoSEQ multiplex PCR; TCRdb lists only in-frame clones, some missing. The table shows about 350,000 clones, with about 90% occurring only once. V gene TRBV3-1 (or the pseudogene TRBV3-2) combines with J gene TRBJ2-7, with a tentative D call TRBD2 (6 bases). This sequence originates from a woman aged 30 to 39 who had recovered from COVID-19. The source material was PBMCs or T cells enriched from blood (not recorded which). DNA for the CDR3: TGTGCCAGCAGCCAAGATAGTTCGGGAGCCGAGCAGTACTTC. Amino acids: CASSQDSSGAEQYF.